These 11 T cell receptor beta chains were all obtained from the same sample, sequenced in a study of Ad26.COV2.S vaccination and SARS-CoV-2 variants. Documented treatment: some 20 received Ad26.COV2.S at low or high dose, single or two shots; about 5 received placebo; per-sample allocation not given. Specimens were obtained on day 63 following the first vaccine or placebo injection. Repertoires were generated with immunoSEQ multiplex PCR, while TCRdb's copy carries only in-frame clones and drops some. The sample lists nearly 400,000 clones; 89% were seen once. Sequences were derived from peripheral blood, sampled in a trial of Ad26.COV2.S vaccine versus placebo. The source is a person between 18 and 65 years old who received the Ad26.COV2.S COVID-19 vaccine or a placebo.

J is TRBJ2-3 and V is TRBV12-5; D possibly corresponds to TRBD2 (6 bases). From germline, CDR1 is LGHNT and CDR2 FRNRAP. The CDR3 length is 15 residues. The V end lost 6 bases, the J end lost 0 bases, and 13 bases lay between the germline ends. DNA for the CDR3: TGTGCTAGTGGAAATAGCGGTTCTAGCACAGATACGCAGTATTTT. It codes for CASGNSGSSTDTQYF.

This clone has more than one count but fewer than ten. CDR3 protein: CASSLEPQETQYF. As DNA, the CDR3 is TGTGCCAGCAGTTTAGAGCCCCAAGAGACCCAGTACTTC. The rearrangement uses TRBV27 and TRBJ2-5; no firm D call. This CDR3 contains 13 residues. V was clipped by 2 bases and J by 1 base, with 5 bases between them. Germline values: CDR1 MNHEY, CDR2 SMNVEV (reference sequence).

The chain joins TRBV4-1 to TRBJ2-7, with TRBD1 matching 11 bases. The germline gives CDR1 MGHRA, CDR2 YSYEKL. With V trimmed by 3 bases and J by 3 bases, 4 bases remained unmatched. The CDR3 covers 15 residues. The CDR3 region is CASSHRGTGGYEQYF. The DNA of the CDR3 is TGCGCCAGCAGCCACCGCGGGACAGGGGGCTACGAGCAGTACTTC.

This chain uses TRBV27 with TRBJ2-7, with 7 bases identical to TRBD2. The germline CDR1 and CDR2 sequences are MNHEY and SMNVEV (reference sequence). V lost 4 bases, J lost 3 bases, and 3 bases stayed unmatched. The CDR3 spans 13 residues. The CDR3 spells CASSSGLGYEQYF. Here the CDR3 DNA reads TGTGCCAGCAGTTCCGGACTAGGCTACGAGCAGTACTTC.

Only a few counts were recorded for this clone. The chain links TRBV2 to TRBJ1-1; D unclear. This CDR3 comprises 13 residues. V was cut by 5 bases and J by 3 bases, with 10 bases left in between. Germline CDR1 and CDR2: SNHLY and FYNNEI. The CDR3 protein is CASSWTVDTEAFF. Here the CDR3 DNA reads TGTGCCAGCAGTTGGACGGTGGACACTGAAGCTTTCTTT.

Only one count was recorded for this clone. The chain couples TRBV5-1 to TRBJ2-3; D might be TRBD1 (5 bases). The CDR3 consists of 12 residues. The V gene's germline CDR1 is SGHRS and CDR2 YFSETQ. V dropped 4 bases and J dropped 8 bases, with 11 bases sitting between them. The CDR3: CASSPDQGTQYF. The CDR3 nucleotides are TGCGCCAGCAGCCCGGACCAGGGTACGCAGTATTTT.

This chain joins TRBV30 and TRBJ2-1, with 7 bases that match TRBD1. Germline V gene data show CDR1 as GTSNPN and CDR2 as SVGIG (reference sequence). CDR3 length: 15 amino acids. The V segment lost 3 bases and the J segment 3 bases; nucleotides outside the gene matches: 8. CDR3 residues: CAWSARDRIYNEQFF. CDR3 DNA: TGTGCCTGGAGCGCCCGGGACAGAATCTACAATGAGCAGTTCTTC.

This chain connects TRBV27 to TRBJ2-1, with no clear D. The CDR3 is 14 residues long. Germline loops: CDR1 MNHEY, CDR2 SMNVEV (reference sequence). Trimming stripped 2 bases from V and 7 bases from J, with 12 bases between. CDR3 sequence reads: CASSLTNTWNEQFF. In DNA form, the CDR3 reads TGTGCCAGCAGTTTAACGAATACGTGGAATGAGCAGTTCTTC.

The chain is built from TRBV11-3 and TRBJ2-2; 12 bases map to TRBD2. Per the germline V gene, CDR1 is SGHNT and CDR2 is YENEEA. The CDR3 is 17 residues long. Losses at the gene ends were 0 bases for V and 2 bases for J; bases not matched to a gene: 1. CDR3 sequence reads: CASSLELAGGNTGELFF. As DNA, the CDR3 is TGTGCCAGCAGCTTAGAACTAGCGGGAGGAAACACCGGGGAGCTGTTTTTT.

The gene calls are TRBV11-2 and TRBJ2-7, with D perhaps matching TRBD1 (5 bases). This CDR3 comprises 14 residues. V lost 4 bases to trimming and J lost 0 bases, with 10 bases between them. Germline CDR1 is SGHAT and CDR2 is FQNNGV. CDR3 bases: TGTGCCAGCAGCTCTCACAGGAGCTCCTACGAGCAGTACTTC. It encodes CASSSHRSSYEQYF.

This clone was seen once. CDR3 residues: CASSDDDTDTQYF. Written as DNA, the CDR3 is TGTGCCAGCAGTGATGACGATACAGATACGCAGTATTTT. The gene calls are TRBV6-1 and TRBJ2-3, with D uncertain. This CDR3 region has 13 residues. V shed 3 bases and J shed 3 bases, with 7 bases lying between them. Germline CDR1 MNHNS, CDR2 SASEGT.